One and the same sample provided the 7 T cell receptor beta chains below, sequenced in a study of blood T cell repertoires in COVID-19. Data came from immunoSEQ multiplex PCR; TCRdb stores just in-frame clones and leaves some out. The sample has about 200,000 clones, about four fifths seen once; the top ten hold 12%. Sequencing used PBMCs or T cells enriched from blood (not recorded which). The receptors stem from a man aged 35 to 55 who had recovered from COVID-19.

The CDR3 nucleotides are TGTGCCAGCAGTCCAAGCCCACCCTATGGCTACACCTTC. Amino acids: CASSPSPPYGYTF. The chain is built from TRBV27 and TRBJ1-2; D is unresolved. Germline CDR1 is MNHEY and CDR2 is SMNVEV (reference sequence). The CDR3 length is 13 residues. Trimming stripped 5 bases from V and 4 bases from J, with 11 bases between.

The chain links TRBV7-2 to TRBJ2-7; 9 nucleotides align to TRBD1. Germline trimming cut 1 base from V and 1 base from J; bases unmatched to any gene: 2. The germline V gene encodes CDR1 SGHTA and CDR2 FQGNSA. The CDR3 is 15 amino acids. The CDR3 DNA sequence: TGTGCCAGCAGCTTAGTTGGGACAGGGTCCTACGAGCAGTACTTC. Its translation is CASSLVGTGSYEQYF.

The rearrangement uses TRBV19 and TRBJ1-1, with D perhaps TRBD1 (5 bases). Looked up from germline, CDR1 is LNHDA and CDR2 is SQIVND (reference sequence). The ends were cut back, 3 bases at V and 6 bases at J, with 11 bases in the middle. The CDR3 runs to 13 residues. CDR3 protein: CASSIGRESEAFF. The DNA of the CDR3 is TGTGCCAGTAGTATTGGCAGGGAATCTGAAGCTTTCTTT. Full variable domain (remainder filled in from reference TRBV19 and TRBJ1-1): DGGITQSPKYLFRKEGQNVTLSCEQNLNHDAMYWYRQDPGQGLRLIYYSQIVNDFQKGDIAEGYSVSREKKESFPLTVTSAQKNPTAFYLCASSIGRESEAFFGQGTRLTVV.

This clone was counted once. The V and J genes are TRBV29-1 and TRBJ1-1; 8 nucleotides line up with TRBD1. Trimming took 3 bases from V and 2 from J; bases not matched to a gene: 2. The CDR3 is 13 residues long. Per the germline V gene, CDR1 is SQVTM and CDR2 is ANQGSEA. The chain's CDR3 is CSVDRGLNTEAFF. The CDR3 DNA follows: TGCAGCGTTGACAGGGGGCTTAACACTGAAGCTTTCTTT.

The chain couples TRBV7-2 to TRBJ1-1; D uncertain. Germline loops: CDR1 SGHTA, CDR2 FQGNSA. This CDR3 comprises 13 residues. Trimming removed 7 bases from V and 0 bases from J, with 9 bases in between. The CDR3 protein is CASKSYLNTEAFF. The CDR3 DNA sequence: TGTGCCAGCAAGTCCTACCTGAACACTGAAGCTTTCTTT.

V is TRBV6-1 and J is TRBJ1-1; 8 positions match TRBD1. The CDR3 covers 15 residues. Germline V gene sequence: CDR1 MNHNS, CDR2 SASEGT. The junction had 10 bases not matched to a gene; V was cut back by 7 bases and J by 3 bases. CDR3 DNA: TGTGCCAGCACTAATGACAGGGGTGGGTACACTGAAGCTTTCTTT. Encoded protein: CASTNDRGGYTEAFF.

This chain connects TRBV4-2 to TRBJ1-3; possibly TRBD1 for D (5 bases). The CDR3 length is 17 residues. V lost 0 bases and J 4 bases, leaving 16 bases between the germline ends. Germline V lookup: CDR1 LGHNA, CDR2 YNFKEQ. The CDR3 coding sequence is TGTGCCAGCAGCCAAGAGCCCCAGGCAGGGTCCGGAAACACCATATATTTT. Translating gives CASSQEPQAGSGNTIYF.